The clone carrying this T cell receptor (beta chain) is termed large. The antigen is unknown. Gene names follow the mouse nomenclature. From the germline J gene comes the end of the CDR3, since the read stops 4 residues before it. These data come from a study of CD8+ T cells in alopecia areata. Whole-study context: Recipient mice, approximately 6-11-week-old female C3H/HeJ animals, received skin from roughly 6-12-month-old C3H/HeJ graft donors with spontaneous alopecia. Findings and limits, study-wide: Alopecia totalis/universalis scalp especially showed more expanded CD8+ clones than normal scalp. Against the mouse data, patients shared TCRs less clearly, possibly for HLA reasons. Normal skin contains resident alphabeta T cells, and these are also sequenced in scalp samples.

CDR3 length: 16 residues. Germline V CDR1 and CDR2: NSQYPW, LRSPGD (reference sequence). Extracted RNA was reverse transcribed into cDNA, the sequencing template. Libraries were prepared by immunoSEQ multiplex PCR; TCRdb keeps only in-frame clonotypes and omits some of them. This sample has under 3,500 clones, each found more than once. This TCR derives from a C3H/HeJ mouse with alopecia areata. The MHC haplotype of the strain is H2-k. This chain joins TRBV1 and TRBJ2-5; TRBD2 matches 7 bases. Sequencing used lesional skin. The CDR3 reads CTCSADLGWGTDTQYF. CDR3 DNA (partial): TGCACCTGCAGTGCAGATCTAGGCTGGGGGACAGAC.